The 25 T cell receptor beta chains presented below share a single source sample, sequenced in a study of vaccination and CD4 T cells after COVID-19. Treatment indicated: approximately 11-day PBMC culture with coronavirus spike peptide pools or control peptides (ViraFEST assay). The Oncomine TCR Beta short-read assay sequenced DNA from cultured CD4+ T cells. MiXCR was run by TCRdb on the PCR reads, yielding one entry per CDR3 protein. The data show more than 3,000 distinct CDR3 sequences, 44% seen once. These TCRs' antigens remain unknown. The sequencing input was CD4+ T cells from blood, cultured in vitro. The receptors were sampled from a human donor who had recovered from COVID-19.

The rearrangement links TRBV19 to TRBJ1-2; D possibly corresponds to TRBD1 (5 bases). V lost 5 bases and J lost 4, with 14 bases in between. The CDR3 consists of 14 residues. Germline-derived CDR1 and CDR2 are LNHDA and SQIVND (reference sequence). DNA of the CDR3: TGTGCCAGTAGTCAGCTGGTACAGGTCTATGGCTACACCTTC. It yields the protein CASSQLVQVYGYTF.

This clonotype has only a few counts. The chain is built from TRBV20-1 and TRBJ1-1; 8 positions agree with TRBD1. V gave up 4 bases and J gave up 3 bases; unmatched junction bases: 4. The CDR3 runs 13 residues. CDR1 and CDR2 (germline): DFQATT, SNEGSKA (reference sequence). DNA for the CDR3: TGCAGTGCTATTACAGGGGGTGACACTGAAGCTTTCTTT. Translated, it gives CSAITGGDTEAFF.

The chain employs TRBV28 and TRBJ2-2; 14 positions match TRBD2. The CDR3 has 15 residues. Trimming at V came to 8 bases and at J to 7 bases, leaving 6 bases not matched to a gene. The germline gives CDR1 MDHEN, CDR2 SYDVKM. This CDR3 reads CASGGLAGVIGELFF. The CDR3 DNA reads as TGTGCCAGCGGGGGACTAGCGGGAGTTATCGGGGAGCTGTTTTTT. Full variable domain (outside the CDR3, taken from reference TRBV28 and TRBJ2-2): DVKVTQSSRYLVKRTGEKVFLECVQDMDHENMFWYRQDPGLGLRLIYFSYDVKMKEKGDIPEGYSVSREKKERFSLILESASTNQTSMYLCASGGLAGVIGELFFGEGSRLTVL.

The chain is built from TRBV18 and TRBJ1-5, with 9 bases aligning to TRBD1. V lost 4 bases and J lost 7; bases outside the gene matches: 5. Germline V gives CDR1 KGHSH, CDR2 LQKENI. The CDR3 contains 14 residues. This chain's CDR3 is CASSRTGAEQPQHF. The CDR3 nucleotides read TGTGCCAGCTCACGGACAGGGGCGGAACAGCCCCAGCATTTT.

The rearrangement links TRBV20-1 to TRBJ1-2, with D unclear. Germline V gene sequence: CDR1 DFQATT, CDR2 SNEGSKA (reference sequence). The CDR3 loop spans 11 amino acids. V dropped 6 bases and J dropped 4 bases, with 9 bases sitting between them. The CDR3 spells CSARSGYGYTF. CDR3 in DNA: TGCAGTGCCCGTAGCGGCTATGGCTACACCTTC.

The V call is TRBV20-1, the J call TRBJ1-2, with D tentatively TRBD1 (5 bases). V was pared by 5 bases and J by 0 bases, with 13 bases between. In germline, CDR1 is DFQATT, CDR2 SNEGSKA (reference sequence). The CDR3 is 14 amino acids. CDR3 nucleotide sequence: TGCAGTGCTCACGATCGGGGGACTAACTATGGCTACACCTTC. Its protein is CSAHDRGTNYGYTF.

A few counts support this clonotype. The chain employs TRBV29-1 and TRBJ1-1, with D maybe TRBD1 (6 bases). CDR3 size: 15 residues. CDR1 is SQVTM, CDR2 ANQGSEA, per germline. Trimming took off 1 base at V and 10 bases at J, with 22 bases between the two ends. This CDR3 reads CSVEGIRTEVTRAFF. CDR3 sequence (DNA): TGCAGCGTTGAAGGCATACGGACAGAAGTCACGCGAGCTTTCTTT. Full variable domain (missing parts from reference TRBV29-1 and TRBJ1-1): SAVISQKPSRDICQRGTSLTIQCQVDSQVTMMFWYRQQPGQSLTLIATANQGSEATYESGFVIDKFPISRPNLTFSTLTVSNMSPEDSSIYLCSVEGIRTEVTRAFFGQGTRLTVV.

This clonotype was detected only a few times. V usage is TRBV9 and J usage is TRBJ2-5; D uncertain. Trimming removed 3 bases from V and 1 base from J, with 7 bases in between. Germline V gene data show CDR1 as SGDLS and CDR2 as YYNGEE. This CDR3 contains 13 residues. CDR3 amino acids: CASSGNPQETQYF. The CDR3 region has the DNA TGTGCCAGCAGCGGGAACCCCCAAGAGACCCAGTACTTC.

To note about this clonotype: An end of the junction differs from the germline gene, which may be a read error. The chain employs TRBV18 and TRBJ2-5; D gene unclear. Germline V gene sequence: CDR1 KGHSH, CDR2 LQKENI. This CDR3 comprises 12 residues. CDR3 sequence: CTSSPEAETQYF. The CDR3 coding sequence is TGTACCAGCTCACCAGAGGCGGAGACCCAGTACTTC.

The genes are TRBV29-1 and TRBJ2-7; D might be TRBD1 (7 bases). V was pared by 3 bases and J by 2 bases, with 32 bases between. There are 20 residues in the CDR3. Germline-derived CDR1 and CDR2 are SQVTM and ANQGSEA. In DNA, the CDR3 is TGCAGCGTTGAGGCTTTTGGGGGGACAGTCGGGGCGGGGCGACCCTACGAGCAGTACTTC. Protein product: CSVEAFGGTVGAGRPYEQYF.

J is TRBJ2-5 and V is TRBV7-2, with D hard to call. CDR1 SGHTA and CDR2 FQGNSA come from the germline V gene. Trimming cost V 1 base and J 2 bases, with 11 bases left between them. The CDR3 has 15 amino acids. The CDR3 nucleotides are TGTGCCAGCAGCTTAGGGTTAAGTCTACAAGAGACCCAGTACTTC. It encodes CASSLGLSLQETQYF.

This clonotype was seen more than once but under ten times. V usage is TRBV11-3 and J usage is TRBJ1-1, with D unresolved. In germline, CDR1 is SGHNT, CDR2 YENEEA. The CDR3 contains 13 residues. Trimming took 3 bases from V and 4 from J, leaving 9 bases between them. CDR3 region: CASSFYTGTEAFF. The CDR3 DNA is TGTGCCAGCAGCTTTTATACGGGCACTGAAGCTTTCTTT.

The V gene is TRBV20-1, the J gene TRBJ1-6; 10 positions agree with TRBD1. V was clipped by 0 bases and J by 10 bases; unmatched bases: 6. CDR3 length: 15 amino acids. Germline CDR1 and CDR2: DFQATT and SNEGSKA (reference sequence). In nucleotides, the CDR3 is TGCAGTGCTAGAGACCGGGACAGGGGTTTCTCACCCCTCCACTTT. Amino acid sequence: CSARDRDRGFSPLHF.

The V and J genes are TRBV7-9 and TRBJ2-7, with D possibly being TRBD2 (6 bases). Trimming removed 1 base at V and 6 bases at J, with 19 bases between. This CDR3 has 16 amino acids. Germline CDR1 reads SEHNR; CDR2 reads FQNEAQ (reference sequence). CDR3 region: CASSLDLAGTSREQYF. The CDR3 DNA reads TGTGCCAGCAGCTTAGATTTGGCGGGGACGAGCCGCGAGCAGTACTTC. Full variable domain (rest looked up from reference TRBV7-9 and TRBJ2-7): DTGVSQNPRHKITKRGQNVTFRCDPISEHNRLYWYRQTLGQGPEFLTYFQNEAQLEKSRLLSDRFSAERPKGSFSTLEIQRTEQGDSAMYLCASSLDLAGTSREQYFGPGTRLTVT.

V is TRBV6-1 and J is TRBJ2-7; no firm D call. This CDR3 comprises 13 residues. The V gene's germline CDR1 is MNHNS and CDR2 SASEGT. With 7 bases removed from V and 2 bases from J, the gap between germline ends came to 12 bases. CDR3 amino acids: CASKEGPTYEQYF. CDR3 in DNA: TGTGCCAGCAAGGAAGGGCCTACCTACGAGCAGTACTTC.

This clonotype came up a few times. The chain links TRBV27 to TRBJ1-6; 9 nucleotides match TRBD1. CDR3 size: 14 residues. V lost 6 bases, J lost 15 bases, and 12 bases stayed unmatched. Germline V gives CDR1 MNHEY, CDR2 SMNVEV (reference sequence). The DNA for the CDR3 is TGTGCCAGCAGATACGACAGGGGGGGATCCGACCTCCACTTT. Encoded protein: CASRYDRGGSDLHF.

A few counts support this clonotype. This chain uses TRBV19 with TRBJ1-6, with a weak D call TRBD1 (5 bases). The CDR3 length is 18 residues. From germline, CDR1 is LNHDA and CDR2 SQIVND (reference sequence). Trimming stripped 5 bases from V and 0 bases from J, with 17 bases between. In nucleotides, the CDR3 is TGTGCCAGTAGTTCATGGGGCGGATTCAGCTCCTATAATTCACCCCTCCACTTT. Translating gives CASSSWGGFSSYNSPLHF.

The rearrangement links TRBV2 to TRBJ2-5; TRBD2 aligns across 12 bases. The CDR3 loop spans 15 amino acids. Germline V CDR1 and CDR2: SNHLY, FYNNEI. After removal of 4 bases from V and 5 bases from J, the junction contained 5 bases not matched to a gene. The CDR3 region has the DNA TGTGCCAGCAGTGCGACTAGCGGGAGAGGGGAGACCCAGTACTTC. It yields the protein CASSATSGRGETQYF.

V usage is TRBV2 and J usage is TRBJ2-3; D gene ambiguous. This CDR3 region has 11 residues. V was shortened by 5 bases and J by 7 bases, with 7 bases between the two germline ends. Germline V gene lookup returns CDR1 SNHLY and CDR2 FYNNEI. The chain's CDR3 is CASSFSNTQYF. CDR3 nucleotide sequence: TGTGCCAGCAGTTTTAGTAATACGCAGTATTTT.

The CDR3 region is CASSVASRADTQYF. As DNA, the CDR3 is TGTGCCAGCAGCGTAGCTAGCCGGGCAGATACGCAGTATTTT. This chain uses TRBV9 with TRBJ2-3, with D maybe TRBD2 (5 bases). Germline V gives CDR1 SGDLS, CDR2 YYNGEE. This CDR3 spans 14 amino acids. V was pared by 0 bases and J by 4 bases, with 9 bases between.

This clonotype was found a few times. The genes are TRBV4-1 and TRBJ1-1; tentatively, D is TRBD1 (5 bases). Germline V CDR1 and CDR2: MGHRA, YSYEKL. V lost 3 bases and J 1 base, leaving 12 bases between the germline ends. The CDR3 is 15 residues long. CDR3 nucleotides: TGCGCCAGCAGCCAGAAAGGGGCCGGGAACACTGAAGCTTTCTTT. Its translation: CASSQKGAGNTEAFF.

This clonotype has just one count. The V call is TRBV19, the J call TRBJ1-6, with TRBD1 matching over 9 bases. The trim removed 6 bases at V and 6 bases at J, leaving 9 bases unmatched. CDR1 is LNHDA, CDR2 SQIVND, per germline (reference sequence). The CDR3 is made up of 16 amino acids. Written as DNA, the CDR3 is TGTGCCAGTAGCTCACAGGGGGCTCGGGGTAATTCACCCCTCCACTTT. Amino acid sequence: CASSSQGARGNSPLHF. The full variable domain, rest sourced from reference TRBV19 and TRBJ1-6, is DGGITQSPKYLFRKEGQNVTLSCEQNLNHDAMYWYRQDPGQGLRLIYYSQIVNDFQKGDIAEGYSVSREKKESFPLTVTSAQKNPTAFYLCASSSQGARGNSPLHFGNGTRLTVT.

V and J are TRBV20-1 and TRBJ2-5, with 8 bases identical to TRBD2. Germline V gene data show CDR1 as DFQATT and CDR2 as SNEGSKA (reference sequence). CDR3 length: 14 residues. V trimming: 5 bases; J trimming: 7 bases; junction bases outside the gene matches: 12. The CDR3 bases are TGCAGTGCTCCCCGGACTAGCAGGGGCAGGACCCAGTACTTC. This gives the protein CSAPRTSRGRTQYF.

The rearrangement uses TRBV15 and TRBJ1-3; the D is unclear. Trimming took off 1 base at V and 4 bases at J, with 11 bases between the two ends. Germline V gene sequence: CDR1 LNHNV, CDR2 YYDKDF (reference sequence). This CDR3 comprises 15 residues. CDR3 DNA: TGTGCCACCAGCAGAGGACGGGGTAGGGGAAACACCATATATTTT. Amino acid sequence: CATSRGRGRGNTIYF.

The chain recombines TRBV7-2 with TRBJ1-1; D gene unclear. The V gene lost 0 bases and the J gene lost 1 base, with 9 bases spanning the gap. The CDR3 spans 15 residues. CDR1 and CDR2 (germline): SGHTA, FQGNSA. The CDR3 loop is CASSLAVVQNTEAFF. In DNA form, the CDR3 reads TGTGCCAGCAGCTTAGCCGTAGTCCAGAACACTGAAGCTTTCTTT.